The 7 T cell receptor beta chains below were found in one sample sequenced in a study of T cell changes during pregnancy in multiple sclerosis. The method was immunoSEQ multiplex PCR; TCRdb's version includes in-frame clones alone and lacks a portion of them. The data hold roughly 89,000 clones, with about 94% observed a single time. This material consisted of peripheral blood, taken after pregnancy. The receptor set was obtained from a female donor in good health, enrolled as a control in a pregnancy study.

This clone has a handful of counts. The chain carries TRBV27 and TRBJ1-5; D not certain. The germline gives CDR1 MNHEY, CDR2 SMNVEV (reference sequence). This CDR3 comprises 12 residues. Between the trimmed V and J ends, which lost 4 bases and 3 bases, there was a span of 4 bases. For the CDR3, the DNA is TGTGCCAGCAGTTCCCTCAATCAGCCCCAGCATTTT. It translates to CASSSLNQPQHF.

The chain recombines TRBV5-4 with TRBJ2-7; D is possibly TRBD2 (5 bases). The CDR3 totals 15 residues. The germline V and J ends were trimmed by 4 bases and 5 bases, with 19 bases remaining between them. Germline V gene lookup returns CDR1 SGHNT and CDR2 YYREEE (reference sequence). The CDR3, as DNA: TGTGCCAGCAGCCCGGACCAAGGGAGTTGGAACGAGCAGTACTTC. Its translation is CASSPDQGSWNEQYF.

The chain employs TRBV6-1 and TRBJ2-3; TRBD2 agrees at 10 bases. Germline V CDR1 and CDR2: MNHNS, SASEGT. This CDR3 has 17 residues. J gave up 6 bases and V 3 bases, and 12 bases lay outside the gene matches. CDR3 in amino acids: CASSDPSSGSVRDTQYF. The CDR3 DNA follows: TGTGCCAGCAGTGACCCCTCTAGCGGGAGCGTAAGGGATACGCAGTATTTT.

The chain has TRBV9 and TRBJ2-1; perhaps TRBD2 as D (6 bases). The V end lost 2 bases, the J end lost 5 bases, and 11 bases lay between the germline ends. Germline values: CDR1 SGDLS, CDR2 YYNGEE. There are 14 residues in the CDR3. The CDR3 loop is CASSVGGINNEQFF. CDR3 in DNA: TGTGCCAGCAGCGTGGGCGGGATCAACAATGAGCAGTTCTTC. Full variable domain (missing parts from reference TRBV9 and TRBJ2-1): DSGVTQTPKHLITATGQRVTLRCSPRSGDLSVYWYQQSLDQGLQFLIQYYNGEERAKGNILERFSAQQFPDLHSELNLSSLELGDSALYFCASSVGGINNEQFFGPGTRLTVL.

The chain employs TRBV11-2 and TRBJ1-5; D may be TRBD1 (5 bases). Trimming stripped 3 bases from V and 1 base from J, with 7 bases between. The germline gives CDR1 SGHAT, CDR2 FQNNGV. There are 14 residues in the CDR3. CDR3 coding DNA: TGTGCCAGCAGCTTGGGGGGAAGCAATCAGCCCCAGCATTTT. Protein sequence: CASSLGGSNQPQHF.

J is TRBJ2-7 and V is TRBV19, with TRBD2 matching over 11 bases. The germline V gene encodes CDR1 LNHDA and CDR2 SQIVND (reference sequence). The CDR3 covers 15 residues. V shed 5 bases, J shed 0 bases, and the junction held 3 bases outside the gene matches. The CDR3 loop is CASSASGGSSYEQYF. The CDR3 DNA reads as TGTGCCAGTAGTGCTAGCGGGGGGAGCTCCTACGAGCAGTACTTC.

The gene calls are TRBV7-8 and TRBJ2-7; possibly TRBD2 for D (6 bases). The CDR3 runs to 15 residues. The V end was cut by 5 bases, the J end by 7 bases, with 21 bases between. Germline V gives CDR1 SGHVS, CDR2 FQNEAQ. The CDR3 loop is CASSPRRGANGEQYF. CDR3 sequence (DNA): TGTGCCAGCAGCCCGCGGCGGGGCGCAAATGGGGAGCAGTACTTC.